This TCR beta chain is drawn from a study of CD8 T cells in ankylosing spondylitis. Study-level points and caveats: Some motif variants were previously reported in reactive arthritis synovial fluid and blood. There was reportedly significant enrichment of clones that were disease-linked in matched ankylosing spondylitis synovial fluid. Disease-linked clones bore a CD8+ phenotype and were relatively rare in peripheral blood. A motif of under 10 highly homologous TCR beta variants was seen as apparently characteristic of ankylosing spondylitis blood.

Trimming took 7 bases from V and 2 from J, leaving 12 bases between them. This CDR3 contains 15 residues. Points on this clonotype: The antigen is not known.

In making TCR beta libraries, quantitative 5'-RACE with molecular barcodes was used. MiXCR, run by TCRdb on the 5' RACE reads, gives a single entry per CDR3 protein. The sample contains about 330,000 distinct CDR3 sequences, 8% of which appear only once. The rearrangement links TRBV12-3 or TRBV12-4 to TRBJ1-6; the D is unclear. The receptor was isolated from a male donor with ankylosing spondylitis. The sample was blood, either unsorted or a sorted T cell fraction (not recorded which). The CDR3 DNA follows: TGTGCCAGCAATCCCGGACTGGCCTATAATTCACCCCTCCACTTT. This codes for CASNPGLAYNSPLHF.